Below are 8 T cell receptor beta chains sequenced from a single sample in a study of blood T cell repertoires in COVID-19. Profiling relied on immunoSEQ multiplex PCR, and the TCRdb table lists in-frame clones only, not all of them. The sample records some 100,000 clones, around 80% being singletons. Sequences were obtained from peripheral blood. These receptors all come from a human donor in a cohort sampled during active or convalescent COVID-19.

This clone was counted between two and nine times. The chain is built from TRBV19 and TRBJ2-2; TRBD1 agrees at 9 bases. Losses at the gene ends were 7 bases for V and 6 bases for J; bases not matched to a gene: 9. The CDR3 runs to 15 residues. Germline CDR1 and CDR2: LNHDA and SQIVND (reference sequence). CDR3 amino acids: CASTSGTGMSGELFF. The CDR3 region has the DNA TGTGCCAGTACTTCCGGGACAGGGATGTCCGGGGAGCTGTTTTTT.

J is TRBJ2-7 and V is TRBV7-9; 13 nucleotides match TRBD2. Germline CDR1 and CDR2: SEHNR and FQNEAQ (reference sequence). The CDR3 length is 15 residues. V was clipped by 5 bases and J by 4 bases; unmatched bases: 5. The DNA of the CDR3 is TGTGCCAGCAGCACGGGACTAGCGGGGCCGTACGAGCAGTACTTC. It codes for CASSTGLAGPYEQYF. The full variable domain, its missing parts supplied by reference TRBV7-9 and TRBJ2-7, is DTGVSQNPRHKITKRGQNVTFRCDPISEHNRLYWYRQTLGQGPEFLTYFQNEAQLEKSRLLSDRFSAERPKGSFSTLEIQRTEQGDSAMYLCASSTGLAGPYEQYFGPGTRLTVT.

The J gene is TRBJ1-3, the V gene TRBV12-3 or TRBV12-4, with TRBD1 identical over 7 bases. This CDR3 has 13 amino acids. Trimming at V came to 10 bases and at J to 0 bases, leaving 3 bases not matched to a gene. The CDR3 DNA follows: TGTGCCACCAGGGGGAGCTCTGGAAACACCATATATTTT. Translating gives CATRGSSGNTIYF.

CDR3 DNA sequence: TGTGCCAGCAGCTTGGGGCTAGCGGGGGGTGGCTACGAGCAGTACTTC. Residues: CASSLGLAGGGYEQYF. This sequence joins TRBV11-2 and TRBJ2-7; 11 nucleotides match TRBD2. CDR1 and CDR2 from the germline V gene are SGHAT and FQNNGV. This CDR3 has 16 residues. V lost 3 bases, J lost 3 bases, and 7 bases stayed unmatched.

The chain links TRBV18 to TRBJ2-7; a possible D gene is TRBD1 (5 bases). Germline V CDR1 and CDR2: KGHSH, LQKENI. The CDR3 has 15 residues. The V end lost 2 bases, the J end lost 3 bases, and 14 bases lay between the germline ends. The CDR3 sequence: CASSPNSDSYYEQYF. DNA of the CDR3: TGTGCCAGCTCACCAAATAGTGACAGCTACTACGAGCAGTACTTC.

The chain joins TRBV14 to TRBJ2-2, with 7 positions matching TRBD1. V was pared by 4 bases and J by 5 bases, with 7 bases of the junction left unmatched. The germline V gene has CDR1 SGHDN and CDR2 FVKESK. This CDR3 is built from 15 residues. This CDR3 is CASSPQTTGTGELFF. The CDR3 region has the DNA TGTGCCAGCAGCCCCCAGACGACAGGGACCGGGGAGCTGTTTTTT.

This sequence joins TRBV15 and TRBJ2-7, with a possible D match to TRBD2 (6 bases). Deletions cut 0 bases from V and 7 bases from J, with 19 bases between. The germline V gene has CDR1 LNHNV and CDR2 YYDKDF (reference sequence). This CDR3 region has 16 residues. Here the CDR3 reads CATSREPTRTKSEQYF. The CDR3 DNA reads as TGTGCCACCAGCAGAGAGCCCACGCGGACTAAGAGTGAGCAGTACTTC.

The V gene is TRBV11-2, the J gene TRBJ2-2; no clear D gene. The CDR3 has 14 amino acids. The V and J ends lost 4 bases and 5 bases respectively, with 11 bases between them. Germline V gene sequence: CDR1 SGHAT, CDR2 FQNNGV. CDR3 DNA sequence: TGTGCCAGCAGCTCCCCCAAAGCGACCGGGGAGCTGTTTTTT. Translating gives CASSSPKATGELFF.